This TCR beta chain derives from a study of T cells expressing NK-cell markers. TCRdb reanalyzed the 5' RACE reads and collapses them to one entry per CDR3 protein, without DNA. The sample's table shows about 160,000 distinct CDR3 sequences. Sequencing input: blood T cells: a sorted CD56 or NKG2C T cell subset, CD4+ or CD8+ T cells, or bulk PBMC T cells (not recorded which). The receptor was isolated from a woman between 18 and 75 years old in good health.

The CDR3 here is CASSPGDRGKETQYF. V is TRBV25-1 and J is TRBJ2-5; TCRdb's D call of TRBD1 is untestable without DNA. From germline, CDR1 is MGHDK and CDR2 SYGVNS. The CDR3 is made up of 15 amino acids.